This record covers a single T cell receptor (beta chain). Its antigen remains unknown. This entry comes from a study of radiation and T cells in renal cell carcinoma. General study points: In blood, top tumor clones expanded by 2 weeks, shrinking by 4.

Only in-frame clones appear in the TCRdb table, and some are missing; sequencing was by immunoSEQ multiplex PCR. The sample holds fewer than 90,000 clones, 80% to 90% seen once. The germline V gene has CDR1 SGHVS and CDR2 FQNEAQ. This CDR3 contains 15 residues. V was shortened by 1 base and J by 2 bases, with 9 bases between the two germline ends. This sample's time point: blood 2 weeks post-SBRT. As to treatment: 15 Gy SBRT to primary tumor, nephrectomy 4 weeks later. Sequences were derived from blood, sampled from a patient whose treatment included radiotherapy and nephrectomy. The chain links TRBV7-8 to TRBJ1-3; D is unclear. The source is a woman aged 45 to 65 with renal cell carcinoma. The CDR3 sequence is CASSLDGWAGNTIYF. The CDR3, as DNA: TGTGCCAGCAGCTTAGATGGGTGGGCTGGAAACACCATATATTTT. The entire variable domain, with the rest obtained from reference TRBV7-8 and TRBJ1-3, is as follows: GAGVSQSPRYKVAKRGQDVALRCDPISGHVSLFWYQQALGQGPEFLTYFQNEAQLDKSGLPSDRFFAERPEGSVSTLKIQRTQQEDSAVYLCASSLDGWAGNTIYFGEGSWLTVV.